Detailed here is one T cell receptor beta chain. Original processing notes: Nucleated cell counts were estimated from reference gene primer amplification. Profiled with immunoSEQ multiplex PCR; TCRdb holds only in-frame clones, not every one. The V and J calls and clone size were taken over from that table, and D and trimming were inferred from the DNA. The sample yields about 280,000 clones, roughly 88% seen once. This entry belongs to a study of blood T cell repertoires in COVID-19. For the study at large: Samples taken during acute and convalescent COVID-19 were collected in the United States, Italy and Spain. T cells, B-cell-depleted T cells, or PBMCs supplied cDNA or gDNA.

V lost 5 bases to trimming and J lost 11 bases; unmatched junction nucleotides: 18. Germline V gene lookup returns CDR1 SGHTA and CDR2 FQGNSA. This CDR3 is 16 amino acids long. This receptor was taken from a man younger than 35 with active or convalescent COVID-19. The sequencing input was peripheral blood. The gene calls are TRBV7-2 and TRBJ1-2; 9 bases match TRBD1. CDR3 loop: CASSLVPGQGLKGYTF. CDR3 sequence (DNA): TGTGCCAGCAGCCTCGTCCCGGGACAGGGCTTGAAAGGGTACACCTTC.